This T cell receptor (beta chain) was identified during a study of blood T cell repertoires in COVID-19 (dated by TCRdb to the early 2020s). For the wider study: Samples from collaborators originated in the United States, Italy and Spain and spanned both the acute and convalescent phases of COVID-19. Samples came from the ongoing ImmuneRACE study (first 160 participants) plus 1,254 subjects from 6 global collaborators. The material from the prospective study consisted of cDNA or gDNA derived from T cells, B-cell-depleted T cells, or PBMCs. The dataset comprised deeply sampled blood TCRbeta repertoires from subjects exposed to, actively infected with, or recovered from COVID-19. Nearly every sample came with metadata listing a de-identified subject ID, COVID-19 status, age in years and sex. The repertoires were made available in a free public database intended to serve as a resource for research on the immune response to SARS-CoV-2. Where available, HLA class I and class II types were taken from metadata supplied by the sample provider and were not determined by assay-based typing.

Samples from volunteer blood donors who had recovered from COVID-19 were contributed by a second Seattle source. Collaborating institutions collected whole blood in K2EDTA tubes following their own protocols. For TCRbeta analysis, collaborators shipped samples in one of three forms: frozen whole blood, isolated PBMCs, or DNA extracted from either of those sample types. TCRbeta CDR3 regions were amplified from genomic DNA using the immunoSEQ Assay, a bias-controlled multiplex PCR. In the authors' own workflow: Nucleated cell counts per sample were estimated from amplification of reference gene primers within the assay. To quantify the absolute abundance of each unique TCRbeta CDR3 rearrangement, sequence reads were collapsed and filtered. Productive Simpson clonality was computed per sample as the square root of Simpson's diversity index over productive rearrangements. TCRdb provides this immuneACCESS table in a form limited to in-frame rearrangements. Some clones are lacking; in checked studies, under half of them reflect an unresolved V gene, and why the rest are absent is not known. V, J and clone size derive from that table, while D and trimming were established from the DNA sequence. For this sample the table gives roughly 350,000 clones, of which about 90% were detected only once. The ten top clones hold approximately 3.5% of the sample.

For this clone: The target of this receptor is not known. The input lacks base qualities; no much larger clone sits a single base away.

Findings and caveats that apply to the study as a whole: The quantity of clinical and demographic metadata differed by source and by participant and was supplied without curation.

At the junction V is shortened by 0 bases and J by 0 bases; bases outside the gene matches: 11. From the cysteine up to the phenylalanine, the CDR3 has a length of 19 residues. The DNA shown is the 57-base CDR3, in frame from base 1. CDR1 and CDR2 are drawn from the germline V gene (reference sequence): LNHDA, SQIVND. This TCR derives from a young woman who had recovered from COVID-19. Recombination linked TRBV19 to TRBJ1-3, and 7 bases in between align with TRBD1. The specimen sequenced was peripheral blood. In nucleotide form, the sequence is TGTGCCAGTAGTATAGAGAATTTGGACAGGCTAACCTCTGGAAACACCATATATTTT. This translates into CASSIENLDRLTSGNTIYF.